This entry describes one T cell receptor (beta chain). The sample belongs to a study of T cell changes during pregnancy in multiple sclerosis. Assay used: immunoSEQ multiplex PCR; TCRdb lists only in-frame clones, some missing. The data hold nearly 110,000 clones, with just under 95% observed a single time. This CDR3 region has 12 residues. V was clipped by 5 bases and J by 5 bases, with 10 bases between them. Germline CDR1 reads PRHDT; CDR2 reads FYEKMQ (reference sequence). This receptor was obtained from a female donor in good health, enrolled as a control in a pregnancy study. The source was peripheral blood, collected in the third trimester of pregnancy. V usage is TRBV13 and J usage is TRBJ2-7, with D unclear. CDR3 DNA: TGTGCCAGCAGCCCGCGCACGGACGAGCAGTACTTC. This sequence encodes CASSPRTDEQYF.